This TCR beta chain was sequenced during a study of blood T cells in healthy people across ages. The V gene lost 3 bases and the J gene lost 4 bases, with 12 bases spanning the gap. CDR1 is SGHKS, CDR2 YYEKEE, per germline (reference sequence). The CDR3 has 14 amino acids. A remark on this clonotype: Its cognate antigen is unknown.

PCR was performed a second time for about 7 to 12 cycles using a sample-barcoded 5' primer and a J-beta primer mix. TCRdb fed the 5' RACE reads into MiXCR, producing one record per CDR3 protein. The data contain about 1 million distinct CDR3 sequences, about 23% of them seen just once; the ten biggest clones take up about 0.69%. The study drew donors from healthy Caucasian individuals in Russia aged about 6 to 95. Whole-study results and caveats: A roughly linear age-dependent decrease characterized TCR beta diversity per million T cells.

The data were also submitted as part of a second study, on T cells of mothers and their children. This second study says: Over 8 million TCR beta CDR3 reads were obtained from each mother, and a few million from each child.

This chain connects TRBV5-5 to TRBJ2-3; D is unclear. Sequencing input: blood. This receptor was obtained from a girl aged 2 to 9 in good health. CDR3 nucleotide sequence: TGTGCCAGCAGCTCCGAACGGTTATCAGATACGCAGTATTTT. Protein sequence: CASSSERLSDTQYF.